A single sample gave rise to the 21 T cell receptor beta chains below, sequenced in a study of neurological immune-mediated disorders. TCRdb reprocessed the 5' RACE reads via MiXCR and lists one record per CDR3 protein. Of under 75,000 distinct CDR3 sequences listed, around 3% are singletons. The sequenced material came from PBMCs. The receptors originated from a woman aged 45-65 years with multiple sclerosis.

This clonotype occurred many times. The J gene is TRBJ2-3, the V gene TRBV27; D gene uncertain. V lost 8 bases and J lost 4, with 16 bases in between. Looked up from germline, CDR1 is MNHEY and CDR2 is SMNVEV (reference sequence). The length of the CDR3 is 14 residues. CDR3 sequence: CASAKRAIPDTQYF. The CDR3 DNA follows: TGTGCCAGCGCCAAAAGAGCTATCCCAGATACGCAGTATTTT.

This clonotype has a count of ten or more. The V gene is TRBV7-2, the J gene TRBJ2-1, with D possibly being TRBD1 or TRBD2 (5 bases each). This CDR3 has 16 amino acids. Germline CDR1 is SGHTA and CDR2 is FQGNSA. V lost 0 bases and J lost 8, with 17 bases in between. Written as DNA, the CDR3 is TGTGCCAGCAGCTTAGCGAGGGGCTCATCACGCTATGAGCAGTTCTTC. Translating it yields CASSLARGSSRYEQFF.

This clonotype was detected ten times or more. The chain is built from TRBV7-2 and TRBJ2-1; D gene unclear. Trimming stripped 2 bases from V and 4 bases from J, with 12 bases between. Germline CDR1 SGHTA, CDR2 FQGNSA. This CDR3 has 15 amino acids. The CDR3 DNA follows: TGTGCCAGCAGCTTAACCCCTACCCCTTACAATGAGCAGTTCTTC. Translating gives CASSLTPTPYNEQFF.

Ten or more counts support this clonotype. The rearrangement links TRBV5-6 to TRBJ1-2; 7 bases align to TRBD1. Germline V gives CDR1 SGHDT, CDR2 YYEEEE. With 4 bases clipped from V and 8 bases from J, the junction kept 14 bases outside the gene matches. This CDR3 has 15 residues. The CDR3 DNA reads as TGTGCCAGCAGCCGGGCAGGGGGAGGGCTGTCCGGCTACACCTTC. It translates to CASSRAGGGLSGYTF.

This clonotype showed up many times. The rearrangement uses TRBV5-1 and TRBJ2-1, with 8 bases identical to TRBD2. The CDR3 length is 17 residues. Germline V gene lookup returns CDR1 SGHRS and CDR2 YFSETQ. The V segment lost 1 base and the J segment 7 bases; nucleotides outside the gene matches: 13. The CDR3 nucleotides are TGCGCCAGCAGCTTGTGGCCAACGGGAGGGTCGGAGAATGAGCAGTTCTTC. Its translation: CASSLWPTGGSENEQFF.

This clonotype was recorded many times. The chain is built from TRBV4-3 and TRBJ1-2, with TRBD1 as a possible D gene (6 bases). Germline CDR1 and CDR2: LGHNA and YSLEER. The CDR3 spans 15 residues. The germline V and J ends were trimmed by 4 bases and 4 bases, with 16 bases remaining between them. The CDR3 sequence: CASSPWTDTGYGYTF. The CDR3 DNA reads as TGCGCCAGCAGCCCCTGGACAGATACGGGCTATGGCTACACCTTC.

CDR3 coding DNA: TGTGCCAGCAGCTTAGGCCTGGGGCAGCCCCAGCATTTT. Protein: CASSLGLGQPQHF. This chain links TRBV7-2 with TRBJ1-5; D remains ambiguous. Trimming cost V 1 base and J 7 bases, with 8 bases left between them. This CDR3 spans 13 amino acids. CDR1 and CDR2 from the germline V gene are SGHTA and FQGNSA.

This clonotype was observed many times. The chain combines TRBV5-1 with TRBJ2-1, with TRBD1 matching 12 bases. Germline loops: CDR1 SGHRS, CDR2 YFSETQ. V was clipped by 4 bases and J by 7 bases; unmatched bases: 6. The CDR3 spans 15 residues. The CDR3 region is CASSIAGQGANEQFF. The DNA for the CDR3 is TGCGCCAGCAGCATCGCGGGACAGGGGGCGAATGAGCAGTTCTTC.

There are many counts of this clonotype. CDR3 nucleotide sequence: TGTGCCAGCATCCAACGGGGGCCTAGCACAGATACGCAGTATTTT. Protein: CASIQRGPSTDTQYF. The chain uses TRBV28 and TRBJ2-3, with D perhaps being TRBD1 or TRBD2 (6 bases each). Trimming removed 7 bases at V and 0 bases at J, with 14 bases between. Germline V lookup: CDR1 MDHEN, CDR2 SYDVKM. The CDR3 consists of 15 residues.

This clonotype showed up many times. The chain employs TRBV20-1 and TRBJ2-1, with D perhaps being TRBD1 or TRBD2 (5 bases each). This CDR3 comprises 13 residues. Trimming shortened V by 6 bases and J by 3 bases, and 12 bases separated the two germline ends. Germline lookup yields CDR1 DFQATT and CDR2 SNEGSKA (reference sequence). The CDR3 region is CSAPLGGYNEQFF. The DNA of the CDR3 is TGCAGTGCCCCGCTTGGGGGCTACAATGAGCAGTTCTTC.

This clonotype was observed many times. V and J are TRBV10-3 and TRBJ2-2; 9 bases match TRBD1. V lost 6 bases, J lost 5 bases, and 7 bases stayed unmatched. Germline CDR1 is ENHRY and CDR2 is SYGVKD. This CDR3 comprises 15 residues. CDR3 amino acids: CAIRKKDRGTGELFF. The CDR3 nucleotides are TGTGCCATCAGGAAAAAGGACAGGGGTACCGGGGAGCTGTTTTTT.

In this sample, this clonotype is medium-sized (0.01 to 0.1%). The chain joins TRBV7-6 to TRBJ1-4; 7 bases line up with TRBD1. CDR1 and CDR2 (germline): SGHVS, FNYEAQ. V gave up 1 base and J gave up 4 bases; unmatched junction bases: 0. The CDR3 loop spans 14 amino acids. The CDR3 sequence is CASSLDRGNEKLFF. The CDR3 DNA follows: TGTGCCAGCAGCTTAGACAGGGGTAATGAAAAACTGTTTTTT.

The table lists this clonotype with many counts. The chain links TRBV20-1 to TRBJ2-7, with 8 bases that match TRBD2. The germline V gene encodes CDR1 DFQATT and CDR2 SNEGSKA (reference sequence). J was trimmed by 1 base and V by 6 bases; bases with no gene match: 8. There are 14 residues in the CDR3. CDR3 amino acids: CSAPPLAASYEQYF. Here the CDR3 DNA reads TGCAGTGCCCCACCACTAGCGGCTTCCTACGAGCAGTACTTC.

This clonotype was detected many times. This chain uses TRBV18 with TRBJ1-6; a possible D gene is TRBD1 (6 bases). This CDR3 has 14 amino acids. The germline V gene has CDR1 KGHSH and CDR2 LQKENI. V was cut by 2 bases and J by 7 bases, with 9 bases left in between. The chain's CDR3 is CASSPGTQNSPLHF. Written as DNA, the CDR3 is TGTGCCAGCTCACCAGGGACACAAAATTCACCCCTCCACTTT.

The sample holds a few counts of this clonotype. A much larger clone lies a single base off, so this may be a read error. The chain recombines TRBV5-1 with TRBJ1-1; D remains unclear. The CDR3 totals 11 residues. From germline, CDR1 is SGHRS and CDR2 YFSETQ. The CDR3, as DNA: TGCGACAGCAGCACTAACACTGAAGCTTTCTTT. It encodes CDSSTNTEAFF. The variable domain in full, completed from reference TRBV5-1 and TRBJ1-1, reads KAGVTQTPRYLIKTRGQQVTLSCSPISGHRSVSWYQQTPGQGLQFLFEYFSETQRNKGNFPGRFSGRQFSNSRSEMNVSTLELGDSALYLCDSSTNTEAFFGQGTRLTVV.

This clonotype was counted ten times or more. The CDR3 sequence: CAVASYEQYF. Written as DNA, the CDR3 is TGTGCCGTAGCCTCCTACGAGCAGTACTTC. This chain uses TRBV6-2 or TRBV6-3 with TRBJ2-7; D is uncertain. Trimming removed 11 bases from V and 0 bases from J, with 5 bases in between. Germline CDR1 and CDR2: MNHEY and SVGEGT. CDR3 length equals 10 residues.

This clonotype was observed many times. The chain links TRBV7-2 to TRBJ1-1, with D uncertain. The germline V gene encodes CDR1 SGHTA and CDR2 FQGNSA. V lost 4 bases, J lost 3 bases, and 9 bases lay in between. This CDR3 contains 13 residues. The CDR3 sequence: CASSSGRDTEAFF. The CDR3 bases are TGTGCCAGCAGCTCCGGACGGGACACTGAAGCTTTCTTT.

This clonotype was seen at least ten times. J is TRBJ2-7 and V is TRBV6-2 or TRBV6-3; weak D call: TRBD1 (6 bases). The germline gives CDR1 MNHEY, CDR2 SVGEGT. The CDR3 length is 16 residues. V was cut by 0 bases and J by 3 bases, with 15 bases left in between. The CDR3 spells CASSYSGRGALYEQYF. CDR3 nucleotides: TGTGCCAGCAGTTACTCGGGCAGGGGCGCCCTCTACGAGCAGTACTTC.

This clonotype was seen many times. The chain has TRBV5-1 and TRBJ2-2; D is unclear. This CDR3 comprises 15 residues. CDR1 SGHRS and CDR2 YFSETQ come from the germline V gene. Trimming pared 0 bases from V and 0 bases from J, leaving 6 bases between. CDR3 bases: TGCGCCAGCAGCTTGGGAGAGTCGAACACCGGGGAGCTGTTTTTT. As protein: CASSLGESNTGELFF. Full variable domain (remainder filled in from reference TRBV5-1 and TRBJ2-2): KAGVTQTPRYLIKTRGQQVTLSCSPISGHRSVSWYQQTPGQGLQFLFEYFSETQRNKGNFPGRFSGRQFSNSRSEMNVSTLELGDSALYLCASSLGESNTGELFFGEGSRLTVL.

This clonotype appeared many times. The chain links TRBV4-3 to TRBJ2-1; possibly TRBD2 for D (5 bases). CDR3 length: 16 residues. Germline V gene data show CDR1 as LGHNA and CDR2 as YSLEER. V dropped 4 bases and J dropped 7 bases, with 20 bases sitting between them. The CDR3 DNA follows: TGCGCCAGCAGCCTTGCCCCCGCGGGCACGGGAAATGAGCAGTTCTTC. This sequence encodes CASSLAPAGTGNEQFF.

This clonotype was detected ten times or more. This chain uses TRBV7-2 with TRBJ1-2, with unresolved D. Germline V gene data show CDR1 as SGHTA and CDR2 as FQGNSA. The CDR3 loop spans 11 amino acids. Trimming shortened V by 2 bases and J by 7 bases, and 5 bases separated the two germline ends. Here the CDR3 reads CASSLITGYTF. Written as DNA, the CDR3 is TGTGCCAGCAGCTTAATTACTGGCTACACCTTC. Filled out from reference TRBV7-2 and TRBJ1-2, the complete variable domain reads GAGVSQSPSNKVTEKGKDVELRCDPISGHTALYWYRQSLGQGLEFLIYFQGNSAPDKSGLPSDRFSAERTGGSVSTLTIQRTQQEDSAVYLCASSLITGYTFGSGTRLTVV.